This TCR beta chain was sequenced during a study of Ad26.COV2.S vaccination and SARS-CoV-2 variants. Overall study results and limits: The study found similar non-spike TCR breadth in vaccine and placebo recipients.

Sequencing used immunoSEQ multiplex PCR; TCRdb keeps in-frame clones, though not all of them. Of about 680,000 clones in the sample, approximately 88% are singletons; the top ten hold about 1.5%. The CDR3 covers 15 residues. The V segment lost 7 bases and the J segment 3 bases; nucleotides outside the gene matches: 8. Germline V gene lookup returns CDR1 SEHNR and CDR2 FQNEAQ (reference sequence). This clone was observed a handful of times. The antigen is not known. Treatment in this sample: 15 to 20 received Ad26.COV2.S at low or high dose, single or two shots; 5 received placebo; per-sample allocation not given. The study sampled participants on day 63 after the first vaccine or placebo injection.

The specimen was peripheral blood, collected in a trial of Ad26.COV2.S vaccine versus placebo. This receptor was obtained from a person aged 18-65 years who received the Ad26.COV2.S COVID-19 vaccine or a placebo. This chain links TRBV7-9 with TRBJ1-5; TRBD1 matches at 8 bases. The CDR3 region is CASTDGQGVNQPQHF. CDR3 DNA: TGTGCCAGCACCGATGGACAGGGCGTCAATCAGCCCCAGCATTTT.